The 21 T cell receptor beta chains presented below share a single source sample, sequenced in a study of blood T cell repertoires in COVID-19. The assay was immunoSEQ multiplex PCR, and TCRdb's table has in-frame clones only and misses some. The sample records just over 40,000 clones, approximately 83% being singletons. Sequencing was done on a sample of peripheral blood. The receptors originated from a woman aged 55-70 years with acute or convalescent COVID-19.

The V gene is TRBV11-2, the J gene TRBJ2-3; D not certain. Trimming took off 0 bases at V and 2 bases at J, with 6 bases between the two ends. Germline V lookup: CDR1 SGHAT, CDR2 FQNNGV. This CDR3 region has 14 residues. The CDR3 coding sequence is TGTGCCAGCAGCTTAGAACTCGACACAGATACGCAGTATTTT. Its protein product is CASSLELDTDTQYF.

This CDR3 reads CASSLAGEFQETQYF. The CDR3 coding sequence is TGTGCCAGCAGTTTAGCGGGGGAGTTCCAAGAGACCCAGTACTTC. The chain employs TRBV28 and TRBJ2-5; 7 bases fit TRBD2. Per the germline V gene, CDR1 is MDHEN and CDR2 is SYDVKM. J was trimmed by 1 base and V by 2 bases; bases with no gene match: 4. The CDR3 is 15 amino acids.

This chain links TRBV13 with TRBJ2-7; 11 bases fit TRBD2. CDR1 is PRHDT, CDR2 FYEKMQ, per germline (reference sequence). The CDR3 spans 15 residues. V lost 1 base to trimming and J lost 4 bases; unmatched junction nucleotides: 3. CDR3 nucleotides: TGTGCCAGCAGCTTAGTGGGACTAGCGGATTACGAGCAGTACTTC. It encodes CASSLVGLADYEQYF.

There are a few counts of this clone. V is TRBV3-1 (or the pseudogene TRBV3-2) and J is TRBJ1-2; perhaps TRBD1 as D (5 bases). V shed 1 base and J shed 2 bases, with 8 bases lying between them. This CDR3 has 14 amino acids. Germline CDR1 is LGHDT and CDR2 is YNNKEL (reference sequence). Here the CDR3 DNA reads TGTGCCAGCAGCCAAGGGGGGGTAAACTATGGCTACACCTTC. It translates to CASSQGGVNYGYTF.

DNA of the CDR3: TGTGCCAGCAGCCCGCCCGGGCGGGGGGGCCTCGGCAATGAGCAGTTCTTC. As protein: CASSPPGRGGLGNEQFF. J is TRBJ2-1 and V is TRBV7-9; 9 bases map to TRBD2. With V trimmed by 5 bases and J by 6 bases, 14 bases remained unmatched. The CDR3 is 17 amino acids. CDR1 SEHNR and CDR2 FQNEAQ come from the germline V gene (reference sequence).

This sequence joins TRBV14 and TRBJ2-7; 9 bases are shared with TRBD1. The ends lost 2 bases at V and 2 bases at J; junction bases unmatched: 4. Germline V lookup: CDR1 SGHDN, CDR2 FVKESK. The CDR3 totals 15 residues. In nucleotides, the CDR3 is TGTGCCAGCAGCCAATCCGGGACAGGGACCTACGAGCAGTACTTC. Its translation is CASSQSGTGTYEQYF.

This clone was counted a single time. The rearrangement uses TRBV18 and TRBJ2-1, with D hard to call. CDR1 and CDR2 (germline): KGHSH, LQKENI. The length of the CDR3 is 15 residues. V lost 2 bases, J lost 6 bases, and 14 bases lay in between. Written as DNA, the CDR3 is TGTGCCAGCTCACCAGCGGTGGCAGACTTCAATGAGCAGTTCTTC. Translation: CASSPAVADFNEQFF.

The CDR3 nucleotides read TGCGCCAGCAGCACAGGCGACAGTCTGAACACTGAAGCTTTCTTT. Its translation is CASSTGDSLNTEAFF. V is TRBV5-1 and J is TRBJ1-1; tentative D call: TRBD1 (5 bases). CDR1 is SGHRS, CDR2 YFSETQ, per germline. The length of the CDR3 is 15 residues. Deletions cut 4 bases from V and 0 bases from J, with 13 bases between.

This chain uses TRBV5-4 with TRBJ1-2; TRBD1 agrees at 10 bases. J was trimmed by 2 bases and V by 4 bases; bases with no gene match: 5. The CDR3 covers 15 residues. Germline values: CDR1 SGHNT, CDR2 YYREEE (reference sequence). In DNA form, the CDR3 reads TGTGCCAGCAGCACGCCGGGACAGGGGAACTATGGCTACACCTTC. Residues: CASSTPGQGNYGYTF.

The V call is TRBV20-1, the J call TRBJ1-2; maybe TRBD1 (6 bases). Germline V CDR1 and CDR2: DFQATT, SNEGSKA (reference sequence). The CDR3 sequence is 11 residues long. The chain's CDR3 is CTSGDFYGYTF. DNA for the CDR3: TGCACCTCAGGGGATTTCTATGGCTACACCTTC.

The V gene is TRBV9, the J gene TRBJ1-2; 8 bases align to TRBD1. V gave up 0 bases and J gave up 7 bases; unmatched junction bases: 5. The CDR3 totals 14 residues. In germline, CDR1 is SGDLS, CDR2 YYNGEE. The CDR3 DNA sequence: TGTGCCAGCAGCGTAGATCAGGGGGCCGGTGGCTACACCTTC. It is translated as CASSVDQGAGGYTF.

The gene calls are TRBV14 and TRBJ2-1; D might be TRBD1 (6 bases). V lost 1 base, J lost 3 bases, and 10 bases lay in between. The CDR3 runs to 15 residues. Germline CDR1 reads SGHDN; CDR2 reads FVKESK. The CDR3: CASSQAGDVYNEQFF. DNA of the CDR3: TGTGCCAGCAGCCAAGCAGGGGATGTCTACAATGAGCAGTTCTTC. The full variable domain, in which reference TRBV14 and TRBJ2-1 provide the parts outside the CDR3, is EAGVTQFPSHSVIEKGQTVTLRCDPISGHDNLYWYRRVMGKEIKFLLHFVKESKQDESGMPNNRFLAERTGGTYSTLKVQPAELEDSGVYFCASSQAGDVYNEQFFGPGTRLTVL.

V gene TRBV18 combines with J gene TRBJ2-2; TRBD1 is a possible D gene (6 bases). The ends were cut back, 0 bases at V and 5 bases at J, with 19 bases in the middle. The V gene's germline CDR1 is KGHSH and CDR2 LQKENI. The CDR3 is 18 amino acids. CDR3 in DNA: TGTGCCAGCTCACCACCGGGGCTGAAACAGGGCCGGACCGGGGAGCTGTTTTTT. This sequence encodes CASSPPGLKQGRTGELFF.

The chain links TRBV6-5 to TRBJ2-7, with 7 bases aligning to TRBD1. J gave up 0 bases and V 6 bases, and 5 bases lay outside the gene matches. Looked up from germline, CDR1 is MNHEY and CDR2 is SVGAGI. The CDR3 is 14 residues long. The CDR3 sequence: CASSRDRVSYEQYF. The CDR3 bases are TGTGCCAGCAGCCGCGACAGGGTCTCCTACGAGCAGTACTTC.

The chain combines TRBV11-2 with TRBJ2-1; 9 bases match TRBD2. The trim removed 0 bases at V and 8 bases at J, leaving 5 bases unmatched. CDR3 length: 15 residues. CDR1 is SGHAT, CDR2 FQNNGV, per germline. Here the CDR3 DNA reads TGTGCCAGCAGCTTAGATCTAGCGGGACCATATGAGCAGTTCTTC. It is translated as CASSLDLAGPYEQFF.

The chain employs TRBV7-9 and TRBJ2-7, with D perhaps TRBD1 (5 bases). This CDR3 is built from 14 residues. Trimming removed 2 bases from V and 0 bases from J, with 8 bases in between. The germline V gene encodes CDR1 SEHNR and CDR2 FQNEAQ (reference sequence). CDR3 sequence: CASSLTGISYEQYF. CDR3 DNA: TGTGCCAGCAGCTTAACAGGAATCTCCTACGAGCAGTACTTC.

This chain links TRBV27 with TRBJ1-5; 8 nucleotides align to TRBD1. The CDR3 spans 21 residues. The V segment lost 3 bases and the J segment 0 bases; nucleotides outside the gene matches: 19. Per germline, CDR1 MNHEY and CDR2 SMNVEV (reference sequence). CDR3: CASSFKWTGTPLGYSNQPQHF. The DNA of the CDR3 is TGTGCCAGCAGTTTCAAGTGGACAGGGACACCCCTGGGCTATAGCAATCAGCCCCAGCATTTT.

The J gene is TRBJ2-3, the V gene TRBV7-6; D gene unclear. Germline V gene sequence: CDR1 SGHVS, CDR2 FNYEAQ. V lost 5 bases to trimming and J lost 3 bases, with 9 bases between them. The CDR3 is made up of 13 amino acids. The CDR3 reads CASSPRLTDTQYF. Written as DNA, the CDR3 is TGTGCCAGCAGCCCCAGACTTACAGATACGCAGTATTTT.

The chain recombines TRBV6-5 with TRBJ2-7; perhaps TRBD2 as D (5 bases). Germline CDR1 MNHEY, CDR2 SVGAGI. This CDR3 is built from 13 residues. V shed 5 bases and J shed 4 bases, with 12 bases lying between them. In DNA, the CDR3 is TGTGCCAGCAGTCCACCGGACTTGTACGAGCAGTACTTC. Translated: CASSPPDLYEQYF.

This clone was seen just once. V is TRBV28 and J is TRBJ2-3; 9 bases are shared with TRBD2. Germline trimming cut 5 bases from V and 3 bases from J; bases unmatched to any gene: 12. The CDR3 spans 17 residues. Germline values: CDR1 MDHEN, CDR2 SYDVKM. The CDR3 DNA follows: TGTGCCAGCAGTCCACGTGGGCTAGCGGGATTGACAGATACGCAGTATTTT. Translated, it gives CASSPRGLAGLTDTQYF.

The CDR3 sequence is CATSDLGGRGDNTDTQYF. The CDR3 DNA is TGTGCCACCAGTGATTTAGGGGGACGAGGAGATAACACAGATACGCAGTATTTT. V and J are TRBV24-1 and TRBJ2-3; D perhaps matches TRBD1 (6 bases). The V end lost 1 base, the J end lost 2 bases, and 18 bases lay between the germline ends. CDR1 and CDR2 (germline): KGHDR, SFDVKD. This CDR3 is built from 18 residues.